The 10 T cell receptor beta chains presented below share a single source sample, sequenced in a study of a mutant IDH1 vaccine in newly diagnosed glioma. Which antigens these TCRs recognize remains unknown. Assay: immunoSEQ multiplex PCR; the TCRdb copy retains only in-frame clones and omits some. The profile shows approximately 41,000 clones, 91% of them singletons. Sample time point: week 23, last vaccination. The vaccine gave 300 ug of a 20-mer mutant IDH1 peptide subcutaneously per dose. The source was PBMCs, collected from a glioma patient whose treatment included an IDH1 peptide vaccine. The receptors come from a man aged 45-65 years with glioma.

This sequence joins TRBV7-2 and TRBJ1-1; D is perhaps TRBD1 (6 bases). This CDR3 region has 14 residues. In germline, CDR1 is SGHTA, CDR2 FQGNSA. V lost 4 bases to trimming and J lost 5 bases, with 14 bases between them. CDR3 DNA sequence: TGTGCCAGCAGCTCACCGACAGGTCGGACTGAAGCTTTCTTT. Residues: CASSSPTGRTEAFF.

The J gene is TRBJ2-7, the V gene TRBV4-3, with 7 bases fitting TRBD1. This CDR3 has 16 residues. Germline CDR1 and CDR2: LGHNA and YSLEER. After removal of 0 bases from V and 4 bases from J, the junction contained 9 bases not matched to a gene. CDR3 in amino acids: CASSQDTAGGNYEQYF. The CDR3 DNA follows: TGCGCCAGCAGCCAAGATACGGCAGGGGGAAATTACGAGCAGTACTTC.

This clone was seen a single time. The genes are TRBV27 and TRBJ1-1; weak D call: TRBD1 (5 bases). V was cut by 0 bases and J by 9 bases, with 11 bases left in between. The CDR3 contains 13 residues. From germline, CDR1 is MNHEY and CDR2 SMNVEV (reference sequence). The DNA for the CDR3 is TGTGCCAGCAGTTTATCGGCGCCGGGGCAAGCTTTCTTT. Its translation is CASSLSAPGQAFF.

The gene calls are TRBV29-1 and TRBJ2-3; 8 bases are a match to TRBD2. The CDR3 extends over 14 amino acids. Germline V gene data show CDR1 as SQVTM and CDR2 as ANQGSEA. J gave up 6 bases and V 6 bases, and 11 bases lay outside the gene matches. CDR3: CSVKRPGGLDTQYF. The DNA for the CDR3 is TGCAGCGTCAAGCGCCCGGGGGGGCTCGATACGCAGTATTTT.

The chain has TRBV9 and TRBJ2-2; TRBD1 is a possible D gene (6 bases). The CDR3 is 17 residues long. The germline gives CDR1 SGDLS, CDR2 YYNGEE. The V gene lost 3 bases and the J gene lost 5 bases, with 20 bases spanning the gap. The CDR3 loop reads CASSEFPTGVRTGELFF. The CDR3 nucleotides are TGTGCCAGCAGCGAGTTCCCGACAGGAGTCAGGACCGGGGAGCTGTTTTTT.

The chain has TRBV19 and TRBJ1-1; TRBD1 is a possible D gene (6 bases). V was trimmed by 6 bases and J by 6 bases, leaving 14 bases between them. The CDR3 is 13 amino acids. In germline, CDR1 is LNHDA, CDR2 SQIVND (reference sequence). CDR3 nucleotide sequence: TGTGCCAGTAGGGAACAGGGAAGTCCTGAAGCTTTCTTT. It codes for CASREQGSPEAFF.

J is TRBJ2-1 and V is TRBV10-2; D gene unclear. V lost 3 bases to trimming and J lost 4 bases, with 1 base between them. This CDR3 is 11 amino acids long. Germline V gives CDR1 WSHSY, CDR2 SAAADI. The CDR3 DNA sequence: TGCGCCAGCAGTGAATACAATGAGCAGTTCTTC. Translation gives CASSEYNEQFF.

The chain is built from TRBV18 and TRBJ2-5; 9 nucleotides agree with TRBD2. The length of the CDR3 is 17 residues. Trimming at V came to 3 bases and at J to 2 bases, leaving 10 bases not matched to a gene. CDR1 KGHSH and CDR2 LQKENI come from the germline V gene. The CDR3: CASSPAGTSSLQETQYF. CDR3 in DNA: TGTGCCAGCTCACCCGCCGGGACTAGCAGTTTGCAAGAGACCCAGTACTTC. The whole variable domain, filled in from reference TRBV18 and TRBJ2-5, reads NAGVMQNPRHLVRRRGQEARLRCSPMKGHSHVYWYRQLPEEGLKFMVYLQKENIIDESGMPKERFSAEFPKEGPSILRIQQVVRGDSAAYFCASSPAGTSSLQETQYFGPGTRLLVL.

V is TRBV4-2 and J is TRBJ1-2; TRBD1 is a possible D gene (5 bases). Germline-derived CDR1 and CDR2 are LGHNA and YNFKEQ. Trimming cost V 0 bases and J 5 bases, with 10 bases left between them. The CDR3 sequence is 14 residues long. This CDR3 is CASSQDRDGYGYTF. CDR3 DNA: TGTGCCAGCAGCCAAGACCGGGACGGATATGGCTACACCTTC.

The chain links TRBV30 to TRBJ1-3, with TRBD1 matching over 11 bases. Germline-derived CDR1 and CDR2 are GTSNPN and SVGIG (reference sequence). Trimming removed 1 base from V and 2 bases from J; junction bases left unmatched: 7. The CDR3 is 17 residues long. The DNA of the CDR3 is TGTGCCTGGAGTGAGTTTCCGGGACAGGGGGCTGGAAACACCATATATTTT. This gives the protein CAWSEFPGQGAGNTIYF.